The rows below give T cell receptor beta chains drawn from one sample of a study of T-cell reconstitution after alpha-beta-depleted transplantation in children. TCRdb re-derived calls from the PCR reads in MiXCR, one entry per CDR3 protein. Of approximately 82,000 distinct CDR3 sequences in the sample, 15% to 20% are singletons; the top ten hold roughly half. The sample here was PBMCs, mostly from graft donor cells, taken 360 days after TCRalphabeta/CD19-depleted stem cell transplant. These receptors originate from a male patient between 2 and 10 years old who had a stem cell transplant for acute lymphoblastic leukemia, so the T cells may come from the graft donor. Both conserved end residues are part of each CDR3. The D gene is left open where the match is weak. Clone size appears in some rows only: once, few, many, or a class for an expanded clone.

clone size | J gene | V gene | D gene | CDR3 DNA | CDR3 protein
. | TRBJ2-5 | TRBV24-1 | . | TGTGCCACCAGTGATTGGCGACAGGGAGGCGGTGAGACCCAGTACTTC | CATSDWRQGGGETQYF
few | TRBJ2-7 | TRBV6-1 | . | TGTGCCACCACGCTCCACCCCAGCTCCTACGAGCAGTACTTC | CATTLHPSSYEQYF
. | TRBJ2-1 | TRBV20-1 | TRBD2 | TGCAGTGCTAGAAAGCGGGAGGGTTACAATGAGCAGTTCTTC | CSARKREGYNEQFF
. | TRBJ2-1 | TRBV12-3/TRBV12-4 | TRBD2 | TGTGCCAGCAGGTGGACTAGCCTCAATGAGCAGTTCTTC | CASRWTSLNEQFF
. | TRBJ1-2 | TRBV7-8 | . | TGTGCCAGCAGCCCGGACTTCTCCTCCTATGGCTACACCTTC | CASSPDFSSYGYTF
few | TRBJ2-1 | TRBV21-1 | . | TGTGCCAGCGGAGGAGCGGGAGGGCCTGACTCCTACAATGAGCAGTTCTTC | CASGGAGGPDSYNEQFF
. | TRBJ2-3 | TRBV12-3/TRBV12-4 | . | TGTGCCAGCAGTTTGGGCAGAAACACAGATACGCAGTATTTT | CASSLGRNTDTQYF
. | TRBJ2-1 | TRBV29-1 | TRBD2 | TGCAGCGTTGTACGAGCGGGAGTCTACAATGAGCAGTTCTTC | CSVVRAGVYNEQFF
few | TRBJ2-2 | TRBV20-1 | TRBD2 | TGCAGTGCTAGACATTTTAGCGGGATAAACACCGGGGAGCTGTTTTTT | CSARHFSGINTGELFF
. | TRBJ2-3 | TRBV10-3 | . | TGTGCCATCAGACTAGAGAGCACAGATACGCAGTATTTT | CAIRLESTDTQYF
. | TRBJ2-7 | TRBV5-1 | . | TGCGCCAGCAGCTTGCTTGGGAGTCCCTACGAGCAGTACTTC | CASSLLGSPYEQYF
. | TRBJ2-1 | TRBV20-1 | . | TGCAGTGCTCCCCCGGGACTCCCCTCCCTTTACAATGAGCAGTTCTTC | CSAPPGLPSLYNEQFF
few | TRBJ2-6 | TRBV6-5 | TRBD1 | TGTGCCAGCAGTTACCGCCCCCCGGGACAGGGGACGGCCAACGTCCTGACTTTC | CASSYRPPGQGTANVLTF
. | TRBJ1-2 | TRBV12-3/TRBV12-4 | . | TGTGCCAGCAGTTATCGGCAGGGATCCTATGGCTACACCTTC | CASSYRQGSYGYTF
few | TRBJ2-1 | TRBV27 | . | TGTGCCAGCAGTTTCGCCGACAATGAGCAGTTCTTC | CASSFADNEQFF
few | TRBJ1-3 | TRBV21-1 | . | TGTGCCAGCAGCACCGGGATTTTTTTTGGAAACACCATATATTTT | CASSTGIFFGNTIYF
many | TRBJ2-5 | TRBV6-1 | . | TGTGCCAGCAGTGAAGTGAGCATGCTGGGGGAGACCCAGTACTTC | CASSEVSMLGETQYF
few | TRBJ2-3 | TRBV7-9 | TRBD1 | TGTGCCAGCAACGACCTGACGACAGGGGAGTTCACAGATACGCAGTATTTT | CASNDLTTGEFTDTQYF
few | TRBJ2-1 | TRBV7-9 | . | TGTGCCAGCAGCTTACCGCGGAGCTCCTACAATGAGCAGTTCTTC | CASSLPRSSYNEQFF
. | TRBJ2-7 | TRBV5-1 | . | TGCGCCAGCAGCTTGAGGGGGATGTCTCTACACGAGCAGTACTTC | CASSLRGMSLHEQYF
. | TRBJ2-7 | TRBV5-6 | TRBD2 | TGTGCCAGCAGCTCGGGACTAGCGGAGTTCTACGAGCAGTACTTC | CASSSGLAEFYEQYF
many | TRBJ2-5 | TRBV11-3 | . | TGTGCCAGCAGCCTAGGACTACGCGGCATGGAGACCCAGTACTTC | CASSLGLRGMETQYF
. | TRBJ2-1 | TRBV20-1 | TRBD2 | TGCAGTGCTAGTTCTCTAGCGGGAGGGCCTCGGTACAATGAGCAGTTCTTC | CSASSLAGGPRYNEQFF
. | TRBJ1-4 | TRBV4-1 | . | TGCGCCAGCAGCCAAGATAAAGGGAATAATGAAAAACTGTTTTTT | CASSQDKGNNEKLFF
few | TRBJ1-5 | TRBV10-3 | . | TGTGCCATCGGCCCAGCCAGGGGTAATCAGCCCCAGCATTTT | CAIGPARGNQPQHF
few | TRBJ1-2 | TRBV29-1 | . | TGCAGCGTTGATCGGGGAGAGGGCTACACCTTC | CSVDRGEGYTF
few | TRBJ2-4 | TRBV5-1 | . | TGCGCCAGCAGCAAATTGGTCGTCGGCAAAAACATTCAGTACTTC | CASSKLVVGKNIQYF
few | TRBJ2-7 | TRBV27 | . | TGTGCCAGCAGTTTCGTCTTAGGTTACGAGCAGTACTTC | CASSFVLGYEQYF